This entry describes one T cell receptor beta chain. Its antigen remains unidentified. V lost 5 bases and J lost 0, with 16 bases in between. Germline CDR1 and CDR2: LNHDA and SQIVND (reference sequence). The CDR3 length is 16 residues. This record belongs to a study of blood T cell dynamics during melanoma immunotherapy. Study background: Patients with metastatic melanoma got pembrolizumab or nivolumab-ipilimumab as first-line care. Study outcomes and limitations: Unlike progressors, later disease-control patients had W3 repertoires gaining clonality or diversity.

Here immunoSEQ multiplex PCR was the method, and the copy in TCRdb shows in-frame clones only, minus some. Of 9,500 or so clones listed, approximately 89% were seen once; the top ten hold less than 8%. Time point given: pre-treatment baseline. This receptor was taken from a human donor with melanoma. The chain uses TRBV19 and TRBJ1-1; D is possibly TRBD1 (5 bases). Sequencing was performed on blood, taken from a patient treated with checkpoint blockade. This chain's CDR3 is CASSFIRGTMNTEAFF. The CDR3, as DNA: TGTGCCAGTAGTTTTATCCGAGGGACCATGAACACTGAAGCTTTCTTT. The full variable domain, in which reference TRBV19 and TRBJ1-1 provide the parts outside the CDR3, is DGGITQSPKYLFRKEGQNVTLSCEQNLNHDAMYWYRQDPGQGLRLIYYSQIVNDFQKGDIAEGYSVSREKKESFPLTVTSAQKNPTAFYLCASSFIRGTMNTEAFFGQGTRLTVV.